This T cell receptor beta chain was sequenced in a study of T-cell reconstitution after alpha-beta-depleted transplantation in children. This clonotype came up many times. Preparation of the TCRbeta library was carried out with unique molecular identifiers. TCRdb ran MiXCR on the PCR reads and lists one entry per CDR3 protein. The sample has about 510,000 distinct CDR3 sequences, roughly 11% seen once; the top ten hold 11% to 15%. The germline V and J ends were trimmed by 4 bases and 4 bases, with 15 bases remaining between them. Per the germline V gene, CDR1 is MNHEY and CDR2 is SMNVEV (reference sequence). The CDR3 spans 15 residues.

Sequences were derived from PBMCs, mostly from graft donor cells, sampled 180 days after TCRalphabeta/CD19-depleted stem cell transplant. V and J are TRBV27 and TRBJ2-3; D possibly corresponds to TRBD2 (6 bases). This clonotype originated in a female patient aged 2 to 10 who had a stem cell transplant for aplastic anemia, so the T cells may come from the graft donor. This CDR3 reads CASSSATPGADTQYF. The CDR3 region has the DNA TGTGCCAGCAGTTCCGCCACCCCGGGGGCAGATACGCAGTATTTT.